The T cell receptor (beta chain) described here comes from a study of blood T cell repertoires in COVID-19. The ends lost 2 bases at V and 6 bases at J; junction bases unmatched: 10. Germline lookup yields CDR1 SGHDT and CDR2 YYEEEE. There are 15 residues in the CDR3. Profiling relied on immunoSEQ multiplex PCR, and the TCRdb table lists in-frame clones only, not all of them. The sample consists of fewer than 250,000 clones, 83% of them appearing once. Sequencing was performed on peripheral blood. The rearrangement uses TRBV5-6 and TRBJ2-7; 8 bases are a match to TRBD1. The receptor was isolated from a woman between 35 and 50 years old with active or convalescent COVID-19. Here the CDR3 DNA reads TGTGCCAGCAGCTTCAGGACAGGGACGTGGAGCGAGCAGTACTTC. Translating gives CASSFRTGTWSEQYF.